This T cell receptor beta chain appears in the sequencing data of a study of cytotoxic CD8 clonotypes in ibrutinib-treated CLL. The protocol was immunoSEQ multiplex PCR, while the TCRdb copy is restricted to in-frame clones and leaves out a portion. The sample gives approximately 32,000 clones, 69% of which show up once; around a quarter is in the top ten. Roughly 2 micrograms of genomic DNA from cryopreserved PBMCs went into TCR beta libraries. The origin of this receptor is a human donor with chronic lymphocytic leukemia. The sample was PBMCs, taken before ibrutinib treatment.

The CDR3: CASSGGDRAYYGYTF. The CDR3 region has the DNA TGTGCCAGCAGCGGAGGGGACAGGGCCTACTATGGCTACACCTTC. The rearrangement uses TRBV28 and TRBJ1-2; TRBD1 aligns across 9 bases. The V gene end was trimmed by 6 bases and the J gene end by 3 bases; junction bases not matched to a gene: 8. This CDR3 has 15 amino acids. Germline CDR1 MDHEN, CDR2 SYDVKM.